The source of this T cell receptor (beta chain) is a study of blood T cell repertoires in COVID-19. Study-level background: Samples came from the United States, Italy and Spain, spanning acute and convalescent COVID-19.

V was trimmed by 7 bases and J by 3 bases, leaving 12 bases between them. The CDR3 loop spans 13 amino acids. Germline-derived CDR1 and CDR2 are MNHEY and SVGAGI. Some clones are missing from TCRdb's copy, which holds only in-frame ones; the method was immunoSEQ multiplex PCR. Among some 400,000 clones listed, nearly 90% were seen once. Recruitment covered about two dozen US areas and drew participants whose ages spanned about 18 to 100 years. The study counted Cohort 3 donors as recovered given two negative PCRs, clearance, or symptom resolution. This clonotype originated in a woman in her 30s who had recovered from COVID-19. Input material: PBMCs or T cells enriched from blood (not recorded which). The chain links TRBV6-5 to TRBJ1-1, with no clear D. CDR3 coding DNA: TGTGCCAGCACCGAGTCCCCGGACACTGAAGCTTTCTTT. Its protein product is CASTESPDTEAFF.